This TCR beta chain was captured in a study of shared clonotypes between healthy human individuals. Across the study: In total, the donors were a couple of women and a few men aged 18 to 49.

The data were produced by immunoSEQ multiplex PCR, yet TCRdb's version contains in-frame clones alone and is incomplete. The sample contains 1,400,000 or so clones, approximately 98.5% of which appear only once. This clone was counted once. The germline gives CDR1 SNHLY, CDR2 FYNNEI. The CDR3 length is 14 residues. V lost 4 bases and J lost 5, with 12 bases in between. The source is a man aged 25-45 years in good health. This sequence joins TRBV2 and TRBJ1-5; D not certain. The sample was naive CD4+ T cells sorted from blood. Described subset: CD45RA+ positively selected. The DNA of the CDR3 is TGTGCCAGCAGTGTAGAGAGAAGCCATCAGCCCCAGCATTTT. It is translated as CASSVERSHQPQHF.